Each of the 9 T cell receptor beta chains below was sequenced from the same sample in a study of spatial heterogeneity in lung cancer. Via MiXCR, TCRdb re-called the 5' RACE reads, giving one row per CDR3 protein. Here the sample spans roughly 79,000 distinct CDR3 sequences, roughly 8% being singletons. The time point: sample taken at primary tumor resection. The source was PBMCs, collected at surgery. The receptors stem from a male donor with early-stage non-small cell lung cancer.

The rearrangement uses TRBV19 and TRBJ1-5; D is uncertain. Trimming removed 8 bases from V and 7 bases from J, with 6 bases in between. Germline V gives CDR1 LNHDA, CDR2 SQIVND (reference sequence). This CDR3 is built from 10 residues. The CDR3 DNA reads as TGTGCCAGTGGGAGGCAGCCCCAGCATTTT. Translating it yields CASGRQPQHF. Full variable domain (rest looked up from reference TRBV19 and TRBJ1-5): DGGITQSPKYLFRKEGQNVTLSCEQNLNHDAMYWYRQDPGQGLRLIYYSQIVNDFQKGDIAEGYSVSREKKESFPLTVTSAQKNPTAFYLCASGRQPQHFGDGTRLSIL.

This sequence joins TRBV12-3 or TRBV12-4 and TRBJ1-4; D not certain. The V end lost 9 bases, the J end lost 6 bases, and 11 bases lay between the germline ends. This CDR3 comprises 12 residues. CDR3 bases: TGTGCCAGTGCATCCGGGTATGAAAAACTGTTTTTT. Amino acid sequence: CASASGYEKLFF.

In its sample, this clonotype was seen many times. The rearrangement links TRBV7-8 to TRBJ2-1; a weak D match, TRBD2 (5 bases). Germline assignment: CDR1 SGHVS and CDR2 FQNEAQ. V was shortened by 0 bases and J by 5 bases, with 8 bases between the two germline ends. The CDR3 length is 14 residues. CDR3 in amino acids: CASSLASAHNEQFF. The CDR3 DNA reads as TGTGCCAGCAGCTTAGCTAGCGCCCACAATGAGCAGTTCTTC.

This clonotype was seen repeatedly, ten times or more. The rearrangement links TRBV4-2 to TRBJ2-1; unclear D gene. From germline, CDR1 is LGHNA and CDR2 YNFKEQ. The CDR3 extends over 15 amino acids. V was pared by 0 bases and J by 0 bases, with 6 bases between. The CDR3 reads CASSQDQRSYNEQFF. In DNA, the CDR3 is TGTGCCAGCAGCCAAGATCAGCGCTCCTACAATGAGCAGTTCTTC.

The CDR3 protein is CASSQYYRGFDEKLFF. In nucleotides, the CDR3 is TGCGCCAGCAGCCAATACTACAGGGGATTCGATGAAAAACTGTTTTTT. The V call is TRBV4-3, the J call TRBJ1-4; 7 bases are shared with TRBD1. This CDR3 has 16 amino acids. V gave up 2 bases and J gave up 6 bases; unmatched junction bases: 9. Germline lookup yields CDR1 LGHNA and CDR2 YSLEER.

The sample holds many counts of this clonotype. The CDR3 coding sequence is TGCGCCAGCAGCCAACCCCCTACCGGGGAGCTGTTTTTT. Translating it yields CASSQPPTGELFF. The J gene is TRBJ2-2, the V gene TRBV4-3; no clear D gene. V lost 2 bases to trimming and J lost 5 bases, with 6 bases between them. The germline V gene encodes CDR1 LGHNA and CDR2 YSLEER. The CDR3 consists of 13 residues.

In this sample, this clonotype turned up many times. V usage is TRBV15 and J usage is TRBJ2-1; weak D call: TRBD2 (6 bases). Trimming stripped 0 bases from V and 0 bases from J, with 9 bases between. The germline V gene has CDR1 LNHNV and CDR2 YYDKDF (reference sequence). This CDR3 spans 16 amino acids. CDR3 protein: CATSRDQGGSYNEQFF. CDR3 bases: TGTGCCACCAGCAGAGATCAGGGAGGCTCCTACAATGAGCAGTTCTTC.

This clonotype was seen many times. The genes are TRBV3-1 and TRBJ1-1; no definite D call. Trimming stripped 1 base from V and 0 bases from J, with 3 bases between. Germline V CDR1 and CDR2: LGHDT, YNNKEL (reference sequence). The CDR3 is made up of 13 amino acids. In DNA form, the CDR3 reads TGTGCCAGCAGCCAAGGTATGAACACTGAAGCTTTCTTT. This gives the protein CASSQGMNTEAFF.

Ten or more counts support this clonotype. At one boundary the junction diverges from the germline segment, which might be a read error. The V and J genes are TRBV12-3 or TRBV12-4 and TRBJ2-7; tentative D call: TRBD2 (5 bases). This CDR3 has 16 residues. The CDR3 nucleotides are TGTGCCAGCAGTTTTTGGAGGCTGGAGCGGTCCTCCGAGCAGTACTTC. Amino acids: CASSFWRLERSSEQYF.